This entry features one T cell receptor beta chain sequence. The CDR3 contains 15 residues. The germline gives CDR1 SEHNR, CDR2 FQNEAQ (reference sequence). After removal of 1 base from V and 0 bases from J, the junction contained 3 bases not matched to a gene. TCRdb's copy holds only in-frame clones and misses some; the assay was immunoSEQ multiplex PCR. The sample includes 130,000 or so clones, roughly 82% seen only once; the top ten take over 10%. These data belong to a study of blood T cell repertoires in COVID-19. The source material was peripheral blood. This sequence was found in a human donor in a cohort sampled during active COVID-19. The chain is built from TRBV7-9 and TRBJ2-7; TRBD1 aligns across 7 bases. As DNA, the CDR3 is TGTGCCAGCAGCTTAGTCCCAGGGGGCTCCTACGAGCAGTACTTC. This encodes CASSLVPGGSYEQYF.